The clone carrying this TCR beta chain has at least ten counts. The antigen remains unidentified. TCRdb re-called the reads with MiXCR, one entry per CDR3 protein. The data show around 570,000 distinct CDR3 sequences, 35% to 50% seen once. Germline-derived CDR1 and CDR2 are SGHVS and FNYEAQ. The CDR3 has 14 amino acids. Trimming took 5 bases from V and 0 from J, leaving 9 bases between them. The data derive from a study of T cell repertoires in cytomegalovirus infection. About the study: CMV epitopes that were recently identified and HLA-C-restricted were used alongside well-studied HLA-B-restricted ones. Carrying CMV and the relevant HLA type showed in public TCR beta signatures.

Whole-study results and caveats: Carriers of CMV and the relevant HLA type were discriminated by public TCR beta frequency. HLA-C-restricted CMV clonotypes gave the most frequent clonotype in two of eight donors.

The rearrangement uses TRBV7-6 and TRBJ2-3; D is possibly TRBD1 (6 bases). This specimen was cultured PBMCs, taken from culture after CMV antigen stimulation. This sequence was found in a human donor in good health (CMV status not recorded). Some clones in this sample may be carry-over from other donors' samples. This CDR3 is CASSRRGSTDTQYF. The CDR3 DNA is TGTGCCAGCAGCCGAAGGGGGAGCACAGATACGCAGTATTTT.